In its sample, the clone carrying this T cell receptor (beta chain) was seen a few times. The V segment lost 2 bases and the J segment 4 bases; nucleotides outside the gene matches: 2. Germline values: CDR1 SGHVS, CDR2 FQNEAQ. The CDR3 spans 13 residues. The sample comes from a study of blood T cell repertoires in COVID-19. Using immunoSEQ multiplex PCR, the repertoire was profiled, and TCRdb retains in-frame clones only, with some absent. The table lists about 55,000 clones, approximately 88% of them singletons. This chain joins TRBV7-8 and TRBJ2-7; 7 positions match TRBD1. The clonotype comes from a man between 40 and 49 years old with COVID-19, enrolled during active disease. The sample consisted of peripheral blood. In DNA, the CDR3 is TGTGCCAGCAGCTTAACAGGGGATTACGAGCAGTACTTC. It codes for CASSLTGDYEQYF.